This T cell receptor (beta chain) came from a study of blood T cell repertoires in COVID-19. Turning to the study itself: Both acute and convalescent COVID-19 samples were obtained from the United States, Italy and Spain. Sample material is recorded as cDNA or gDNA derived from T cells, B-cell-depleted T cells, or PBMCs.

Per the original data handling: It was from reference gene primer amplification that nucleated cell counts were estimated. Method: immunoSEQ multiplex PCR; TCRdb's copy keeps in-frame clones and lacks some. V and J calls and clone size are given by that table; D and trimming were obtained from the DNA. The data contain around 400,000 clones, around 83% of them singletons. Two negative PCRs, clearance, or symptom resolution characterized the recovered Cohort 3 donors. Germline V gene lookup returns CDR1 MGHRA and CDR2 YSYEKL. Between the trimmed V and J ends, which lost 2 bases and 0 bases, there was a span of 14 bases. This CDR3 comprises 18 residues.

The TCR comes from a woman aged 45-65 years who had recovered from COVID-19. The chain joins TRBV4-1 to TRBJ2-6; D remains ambiguous. Sequencing input: PBMCs or T cells enriched from blood (not recorded which). CDR3 residues: CASSQFRGLTSGANVLTF. In DNA form, the CDR3 reads TGCGCCAGCAGCCAATTTCGAGGTCTCACCTCTGGGGCCAACGTCCTGACTTTC.